One T cell receptor (beta chain) is described in this entry. The entry originates in a study of cytomegalovirus exposure and HLA in healthy donors. Germline trimming cut 5 bases from V and 5 bases from J; bases unmatched to any gene: 11. The CDR3 sequence is 15 residues long. Germline values: CDR1 SEHNR, CDR2 FQNEAQ (reference sequence). The study ran its PCR with 60 Vbeta and 13 Jbeta primers. Sequenced by immunoSEQ multiplex PCR; TCRdb stores in-frame clones only, minus some. This listing includes around 210,000 clones. The sequenced sample was PBMCs. The V call is TRBV7-9, the J call TRBJ2-7, with 8 bases lining up with TRBD1. The origin of this receptor is a woman in her 30s in good health and CMV-seropositive. The chain's CDR3 is CASSPAGGITDEQYF. The CDR3 DNA reads TGTGCCAGCAGCCCGGCAGGGGGCATTACGGACGAGCAGTACTTC.